This entry is about one T cell receptor (beta chain). The antigen it binds to is not known. There are no base qualities to consult, and no much larger clone falls within one base. This sample was taken from a study of blood T cell repertoires in COVID-19 (dated by TCRdb to about 2020). Some background on the complete study: Collaborator samples came from the United States, Italy and Spain and covered acute and convalescent phases of COVID-19. The material from the prospective study consisted of cDNA or gDNA derived from T cells, B-cell-depleted T cells, or PBMCs. Deeply sampled blood TCRbeta repertoires from subjects exposed to, actively infected with, or recovered from COVID-19 were included in the dataset. A freely available public database, intended as a resource for researchers studying the immune response to SARS-CoV-2, is where the repertoires were released. Samples came from the ongoing ImmuneRACE study (first 160 participants) plus 1,254 subjects from 6 global collaborators. Nearly every sample came with metadata listing a de-identified subject ID, COVID-19 status, age in years and sex. Where available, HLA class I and class II types were obtained from metadata supplied by the sample provider rather than from assay-based typing. The paper as a whole reports these results and caveats: Clinical and demographic metadata were provided uncurated, with the amount varying by source and participant.

Each collaborating institution followed its own protocols to collect whole blood in K2EDTA tubes. For TCRbeta analysis, collaborators shipped samples in one of three forms: frozen whole blood, isolated PBMCs, or DNA extracted from either of those sample types. As encoded in the germline V gene (reference sequence), CDR1 is SGHNT while CDR2 is YYREEE. The CDR3 sequence holds 15 residues, the cysteine and phenylalanine included. The retained sequence is limited to the CDR3, 45 bases, with the frame set at the first base. Trimming removed 4 bases from V and 2 bases from J; the gene matches leave 5 bases unexplained. The immunoSEQ Assay, a bias-controlled multiplex PCR, was used to amplify TCRbeta CDR3 regions from genomic DNA. The original methods were these. The number of nucleated cells in each sample was estimated by amplification of reference gene primers within the assay. Sequence reads were collapsed and filtered to measure the absolute abundance of every unique TCRbeta CDR3 rearrangement. Productive Simpson clonality was computed per sample as the square root of Simpson's diversity index over productive rearrangements. TCRdb took over this immuneACCESS table, retaining in-frame rearrangements with V and J assigned. Such tables are incomplete; in checked studies, under half of the missing clones stem from an unresolved V gene, and the remainder is unexplained. V and J calls plus clone size are reproduced from that table; the DNA served to infer D and trimming. This sample lists tens of thousands of clones; 88% were detected once. The top ten clones comprise about 7.6% of the sample.

The sequence was obtained from a woman between 70 and 85 years old with acute or convalescent COVID-19. Recombination linked TRBV5-4 to TRBJ2-5, and 10 junction bases match TRBD2. The sample was peripheral blood. At the DNA level, the sequence is TGTGCCAGCAGCGCGAGCGGGAGGGCGCAAGAGACCCAGTACTTC. It translates as CASSASGRAQETQYF.